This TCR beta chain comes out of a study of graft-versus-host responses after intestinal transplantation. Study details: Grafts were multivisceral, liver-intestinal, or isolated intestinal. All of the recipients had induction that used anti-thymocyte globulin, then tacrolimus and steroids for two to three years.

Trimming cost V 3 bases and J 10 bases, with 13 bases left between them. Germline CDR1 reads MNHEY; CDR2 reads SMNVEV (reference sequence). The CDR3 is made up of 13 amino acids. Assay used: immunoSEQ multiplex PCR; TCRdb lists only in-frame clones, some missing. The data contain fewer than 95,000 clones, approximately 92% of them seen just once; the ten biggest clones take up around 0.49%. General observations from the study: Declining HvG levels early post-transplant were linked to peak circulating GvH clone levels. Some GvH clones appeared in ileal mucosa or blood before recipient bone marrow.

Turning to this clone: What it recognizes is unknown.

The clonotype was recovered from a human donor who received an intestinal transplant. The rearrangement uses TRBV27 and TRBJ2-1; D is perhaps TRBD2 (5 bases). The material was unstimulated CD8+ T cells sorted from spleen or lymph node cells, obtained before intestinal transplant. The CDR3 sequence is CASSFSLAGEQFF. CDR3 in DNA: TGTGCCAGCAGTTTCTCGCTAGCTGGCGAGCAGTTCTTC.